This is a list of T cell receptor beta chains from one sample in a study of cytomegalovirus exposure and HLA in healthy donors. Only in-frame clones appear in the TCRdb table, and some are missing; sequencing was by immunoSEQ multiplex PCR. The repertoire consists of 150,000 to 200,000 clones, with approximately 84% occurring once and the leading ten covering 0.38%. The sample was PBMCs. All receptors come from a boy younger than 10 in good health and CMV-seronegative. The CDR3 runs from the conserved cysteine through the conserved F or W. Fields, in order: V gene, J gene, clone size, D gene, CDR3 DNA, CDR3 protein. D genes are given only for firm matches. A row's size may be missing; if present it is once, few, many or a size class.

>TRBV7-9|TRBJ1-4|few|.
TGTGCCAGCAGCTCAGGGGCAACTAATGAAAAACTGTTTTTT
CASSSGATNEKLFF
>TRBV6-6|TRBJ1-1|.|.
TGTGCCAGCAGTGACCAGGGATGGGGCCCCACTGAAGCTTTCTTT
CASSDQGWGPTEAFF
>TRBV2|TRBJ2-1|few|TRBD2
TGTGCCAGCAGGGGGACTAGCGGGAGGGTCAATGAGCAGTTCTTC
CASRGTSGRVNEQFF
>TRBV27|TRBJ2-5|.|.
TGTGCCAGCAGGGGGACTCCGGGGACCCAGTACTTC
CASRGTPGTQYF
>TRBV5-1|TRBJ2-7|once|.
TGCGCCAGCAGTAGGTCGGGACTCTCCTACGAGCAGTACTTC
CASSRSGLSYEQYF
>TRBV30|TRBJ2-7|.|.
TGTGCCTGGGCCCGGGAGAACCACAATCGCTTC
CAWARENHNRF
>TRBV13|TRBJ2-7|few|TRBD2
TGTGCCAGCAGCGCTAACCCAGGGACTAGGATCGAGCAGTACTTC
CASSANPGTRIEQYF
>TRBV19|TRBJ2-7|.|.
TGTGCCAGTAGTGGGGCCCACGAAGGATACGAGCAGTACTTC
CASSGAHEGYEQYF
>TRBV5-1|TRBJ2-1|once|TRBD2
TGCGCCAGCAGCTTGGCGGCGGGAGGGCCAGATGAGCAGTTCTTC
CASSLAAGGPDEQFF
>TRBV7-6|TRBJ2-2|.|TRBD2
TGTGCCAGCAGCTCGGGACTAGCGGGAGACACCGGGGAGCTGTTTTTT
CASSSGLAGDTGELFF
>TRBV6-5|TRBJ1-2|.|TRBD1
TGTGCCAGCAGTTACCAGGGGGCCAACTATGGCTACACCTTC
CASSYQGANYGYTF
>TRBV6-6|TRBJ2-2|.|TRBD1
TGTGCCAGCAGTCCCACGGGACAGGGGGGCACCGGGGAGCTGTTTTTT
CASSPTGQGGTGELFF
>TRBV7-9|TRBJ2-1|.|.
TGTGCCACCTGTGTAACGGGAGAGTCTTACAATGAGCAGTTCTTC
CATCVTGESYNEQFF
>TRBV5-6|TRBJ1-4|.|.
TGTGCCAGCAGCTTGCAGGGTACGGAACTGTTTTTT
CASSLQGTELFF
>TRBV11-2|TRBJ1-2|.|TRBD1
TGTGCCAGCAGCAGCGAAGGACAGGGAAACTATGGCTACACCTTC
CASSSEGQGNYGYTF
>TRBV5-1|TRBJ2-3|.|TRBD2
TGCGCCAGCAGCTTAGGCCGGACTAGCGGAACAGATACGCAGTATTTT
CASSLGRTSGTDTQYF
>TRBV10-2|TRBJ2-5|once|TRBD2
TGCGCCAGCAGTGAGTCGTCGGTCTGGGCTAGCGGGAGGACCCAGTACTTC
CASSESSVWASGRTQYF
>TRBV5-1|TRBJ2-7|few|.
TGCGCCAGCAGCTTGGACCCGGCGGCCTACGAGCAGTACTTC
CASSLDPAAYEQYF
>TRBV18|TRBJ1-1|few|.
TGTGCCAGCTCACCCCTAACAGGATACGATCGAGAAGCTTTCTTT
CASSPLTGYDREAFF
>TRBV5-1|TRBJ2-3|.|TRBD2
TGCGCCAGCAGCCCCGAACTAGCGGGAGTGGCAGATACGCAGTATTTT
CASSPELAGVADTQYF
>TRBV6-1|TRBJ1-2|once|TRBD1
TGTGCCAGCAGTGAAAGTAGCCGGGACAGGCTCTATGGCTACACCTTC
CASSESSRDRLYGYTF
>TRBV10-1|TRBJ2-3|.|.
TGCGCCAGCAGTGAGTCGACTCCCGGGGAGTTCACAGATACGCAGTATTTT
CASSESTPGEFTDTQYF
>TRBV30|TRBJ2-7|.|TRBD1
TGTGCCTGGAGTCCCGGGACAGTGGGGGAGCAGTACTTC
CAWSPGTVGEQYF